The next 27 T cell receptor beta chains were all read from a single sample in a study of T cell responses to AZD1222 COVID-19 vaccine. The data were produced by immunoSEQ multiplex PCR, yet TCRdb's version contains in-frame clones alone and is incomplete. The table lists around 120,000 clones, about 92% of them singletons, with 5% in the top ten. The sample was peripheral blood, taken 28 days after the second AZD1222 dose. Receptors originate from an adult who received the AZD1222 COVID-19 vaccine.

The rearrangement uses TRBV5-5 and TRBJ1-2; 8 bases are shared with TRBD1. The germline gives CDR1 SGHKS, CDR2 YYEKEE (reference sequence). The CDR3 length is 15 residues. V lost 0 bases to trimming and J lost 5 bases; unmatched junction nucleotides: 6. This CDR3 reads CASSLGQGFVYGYTF. CDR3 DNA sequence: TGTGCCAGCAGCTTGGGACAGGGGTTTGTGTATGGCTACACCTTC.

The genes are TRBV7-9 and TRBJ2-3; D is tentatively TRBD1 or TRBD2 (5 bases each). The V and J ends lost 3 bases and 2 bases respectively, with 9 bases between them. Germline CDR1 reads SEHNR; CDR2 reads FQNEAQ (reference sequence). This CDR3 contains 14 residues. The CDR3 DNA follows: TGTGCCAGCAGCTTGGGGGAACTCACAGATACGCAGTATTTT. Amino acids: CASSLGELTDTQYF.

The rearrangement joins TRBV5-6 to TRBJ1-2; tentatively, D is TRBD1 (5 bases). Per the germline V gene, CDR1 is SGHDT and CDR2 is YYEEEE. V was cut by 1 base and J by 3 bases, with 10 bases left in between. CDR3 length equals 14 residues. The CDR3 protein is CASSLYGDDYGYTF. CDR3 DNA: TGTGCCAGCAGCTTGTATGGGGACGACTATGGCTACACCTTC.

The chain recombines TRBV7-2 with TRBJ2-7; D is possibly TRBD2 (6 bases). This CDR3 comprises 14 residues. V dropped 5 bases and J dropped 3 bases, with 14 bases sitting between them. In germline, CDR1 is SGHTA, CDR2 FQGNSA. CDR3 in amino acids: CASSLGLLFYEQYF. CDR3 coding DNA: TGTGCCAGCAGCCTCGGACTACTTTTCTACGAGCAGTACTTC.

The CDR3 DNA reads TGCGCCAGCAGCCCTGTGAACAACCAAGAGACCCAGTACTTC. It codes for CASSPVNNQETQYF. The genes are TRBV4-1 and TRBJ2-5; D is ambiguous. Deletions cut 4 bases from V and 0 bases from J, with 9 bases between. The CDR3 is 14 residues long. CDR1 and CDR2 from the germline V gene are MGHRA and YSYEKL.

The CDR3 bases are TGTGCCAGCAGTCCCCATTCCTCTGGAAACACCATATATTTT. It codes for CASSPHSSGNTIYF. The gene calls are TRBV6-5 and TRBJ1-3, with D uncertain. The V end was cut by 5 bases, the J end by 0 bases, with 8 bases between. Germline V gives CDR1 MNHEY, CDR2 SVGAGI. The CDR3 loop spans 14 amino acids.

The chain is built from TRBV2 and TRBJ2-3; D is possibly TRBD1 (6 bases). This CDR3 has 15 amino acids. The V gene lost 6 bases and the J gene lost 2 bases, with 15 bases spanning the gap. Germline CDR1 and CDR2: SNHLY and FYNNEI. CDR3 loop: CASSTGIRDTDTQYF. The CDR3 DNA sequence: TGTGCCAGCAGCACAGGGATACGGGACACAGATACGCAGTATTTT.

The J gene is TRBJ2-1, the V gene TRBV7-2, with 9 bases identical to TRBD2. The CDR3 covers 16 residues. The germline V gene has CDR1 SGHTA and CDR2 FQGNSA. The J segment lost 7 bases and the V segment lost 5 bases, leaving 12 bases of the junction unmatched. This CDR3 is CASSRPLLAGRNEQFF. As DNA, the CDR3 is TGTGCCAGCAGCCGGCCACTTCTAGCGGGGCGGAATGAGCAGTTCTTC.

The chain joins TRBV7-2 to TRBJ2-7, with D possibly being TRBD1 (6 bases). V dropped 1 base and J dropped 7 bases, with 14 bases sitting between them. Germline CDR1 is SGHTA and CDR2 is FQGNSA. There are 14 residues in the CDR3. Here the CDR3 reads CASSLVAGEGEQYF. Written as DNA, the CDR3 is TGTGCCAGCAGCTTAGTGGCAGGGGAAGGGGAGCAGTACTTC.

The J gene is TRBJ1-1, the V gene TRBV25-1, with 8 positions matching TRBD1. This CDR3 spans 15 amino acids. V trimming: 4 bases; J trimming: 4 bases; junction bases outside the gene matches: 8. Germline V gene lookup returns CDR1 MGHDK and CDR2 SYGVNS. CDR3 bases: TGTGCCAGCAGTGCCGGACAGGGTTTGGGCACTGAAGCTTTCTTT. This encodes CASSAGQGLGTEAFF. The full variable domain, rest sourced from reference TRBV25-1 and TRBJ1-1, is EADIYQTPRYLVIGTGKKITLECSQTMGHDKMYWYQQDPGMELHLIHYSYGVNSTEKGDLSSESTVSRIRTEHFPLTLESARPSHTSQYLCASSAGQGLGTEAFFGQGTRLTVV.

V is TRBV14 and J is TRBJ2-2; tentative D call: TRBD2 (6 bases). The CDR3 totals 14 residues. The V gene's germline CDR1 is SGHDN and CDR2 FVKESK. Trimming took off 4 bases at V and 6 bases at J, with 12 bases between the two ends. The CDR3 sequence is CASSRLRESGELFF. The CDR3 bases are TGTGCCAGCAGCCGCCTACGGGAGTCCGGGGAGCTGTTTTTT.

The chain has TRBV19 and TRBJ2-3; tentative D call: TRBD1 (5 bases). Germline CDR1 and CDR2: LNHDA and SQIVND (reference sequence). The CDR3 length is 16 residues. V lost 4 bases, J lost 0 bases, and 14 bases lay in between. The CDR3 coding sequence is TGTGCCAGTAGTACCCGACAGAACACTAGCACAGATACGCAGTATTTT. It is translated as CASSTRQNTSTDTQYF.

This chain uses TRBV2 with TRBJ2-7; D call uncertain. The V end was cut by 2 bases, the J end by 4 bases, with 9 bases between. Per germline, CDR1 SNHLY and CDR2 FYNNEI. The length of the CDR3 is 13 residues. In DNA form, the CDR3 reads TGTGCCAGCAGTGAACTACAGTTTTACGAGCAGTACTTC. As protein: CASSELQFYEQYF.

This clone was picked up one time. As DNA, the CDR3 is TGCGCCAGCAGTTCGACAGGGGGTAGCGAGCAGTACTTC. Protein product: CASSSTGGSEQYF. This chain links TRBV5-1 with TRBJ2-7; 9 positions match TRBD1. Per the germline V gene, CDR1 is SGHRS and CDR2 is YFSETQ. Losses at the gene ends were 5 bases for V and 6 bases for J; bases not matched to a gene: 6. The CDR3 totals 13 residues.

In its sample, this clone was seen once. J is TRBJ2-3 and V is TRBV5-4; 9 bases fit TRBD2. This CDR3 is 15 amino acids long. J lost 4 bases, V lost 2 bases, and 5 bases had no gene match. The germline V gene encodes CDR1 SGHNT and CDR2 YYREEE (reference sequence). The CDR3 loop reads CASSLGLAGPDTQYF. The CDR3 nucleotides are TGTGCCAGCAGCTTAGGGCTAGCGGGGCCAGATACGCAGTATTTT.

The chain joins TRBV5-8 to TRBJ2-1; possible D gene TRBD2, 6 bases. V was cut by 4 bases and J by 10 bases, with 15 bases left in between. Germline values: CDR1 SGHTS, CDR2 YDEGEE. The CDR3 length is 13 residues. The DNA of the CDR3 is TGTGCCAGCAGCCCACTAGCCTCCCACGAGCAGTTCTTC. This codes for CASSPLASHEQFF. The full variable domain, completed using reference TRBV5-8 and TRBJ2-1, is EAGVTQSPTHLIKTRGQQATLRCSPISGHTSVYWYQQALGLGLQFLLWYDEGEERNRGNFPPRFSGRQFPNYSSELNVNALELEDSALYLCASSPLASHEQFFGPGTRLTVL.

The chain carries TRBV23-1 and TRBJ1-6, with TRBD1 matching over 7 bases. TRBV23-1 is filed as an ORF, its function uncertain. CDR3 length: 15 amino acids. Trimming took 3 bases from V and 9 from J; bases not matched to a gene: 8. The CDR3 DNA reads as TGCGCCAGCAGTCATCATGGGAGGGGGCGTTCACCCCTCCACTTT. Residues: CASSHHGRGRSPLHF.

The rearrangement uses TRBV4-1 and TRBJ2-7, with D possibly TRBD2 on 6 matching bases. This CDR3 region has 15 residues. CDR1 is MGHRA and CDR2 is YSYEKL in the germline V gene. V was shortened by 5 bases and J by 3 bases, with 17 bases between the two germline ends. For the CDR3, the DNA is TGCGCCAGCAGCTCAAGCCGAAGACTAGGCTACGAGCAGTACTTC. The encoded protein is CASSSSRRLGYEQYF.

This clone was seen just once. The gene calls are TRBV19 and TRBJ1-3; 7 nucleotides match TRBD1. CDR1 and CDR2 from the germline V gene are LNHDA and SQIVND (reference sequence). The CDR3 is made up of 16 amino acids. Germline trimming cut 6 bases from V and 0 bases from J; bases unmatched to any gene: 8. CDR3 amino acids: CASSPWRDSSGNTIYF. DNA for the CDR3: TGTGCCAGTAGCCCGTGGAGGGACAGCTCTGGAAACACCATATATTTT.

Only one count was recorded for this clone. The rearrangement uses TRBV29-1 and TRBJ1-1; D is unclear. The CDR3 has 10 amino acids. From germline, CDR1 is SQVTM and CDR2 ANQGSEA. Between the trimmed V and J ends, which lost 6 bases and 1 base, there was a span of 3 bases. CDR3 amino acids: CSVQNTEAFF. The CDR3 DNA follows: TGCAGCGTACAGAACACTGAAGCTTTCTTT.

V gene TRBV4-1 combines with J gene TRBJ1-5; D may be TRBD1 (5 bases). V was clipped by 0 bases and J by 7 bases, with 10 bases between them. Germline V gene sequence: CDR1 MGHRA, CDR2 YSYEKL. The CDR3 length is 14 residues. CDR3 amino acids: CASSQDGRDQPQHF. Written as DNA, the CDR3 is TGCGCCAGCAGCCAAGATGGAAGGGACCAGCCCCAGCATTTT.

This chain uses TRBV5-6 with TRBJ1-2, with D possibly TRBD1 on 6 matching bases. Per the germline V gene, CDR1 is SGHDT and CDR2 is YYEEEE. The CDR3 is made up of 15 amino acids. Deletions cut 0 bases from V and 4 bases from J, with 13 bases between. The CDR3, as DNA: TGTGCCAGCAGCTTGGAGACAGGCCGGACCTATGGCTACACCTTC. Translation: CASSLETGRTYGYTF.

The chain recombines TRBV7-2 with TRBJ2-2, with TRBD2 as a possible D gene (7 bases). This CDR3 is 17 amino acids long. Trimming took off 5 bases at V and 4 bases at J, with 20 bases between the two ends. Looked up from germline, CDR1 is SGHTA and CDR2 is FQGNSA. DNA for the CDR3: TGTGCCAGCAGCCTCGTACGGGGGGCTTACTTCACCGGGGAGCTGTTTTTT. Translated: CASSLVRGAYFTGELFF.

Only one count was recorded for this clone. This sequence joins TRBV21-1 and TRBJ1-6; the table's D call of TRBD1 was not tested on the DNA. TRBV21-1 constitutes a pseudogene. The CDR3 covers 17 residues. The CDR3 loop is CASSKASSTGENSPLHF. The CDR3 bases are TGTGCCAGCAGCAAAGCTTCCTCAACAGGGGAAAATTCACCCCTCCACTTT.

This clone came up once. The chain joins TRBV6-5 to TRBJ1-2; possibly TRBD1 for D (5 bases). Germline V CDR1 and CDR2: MNHEY, SVGAGI. CDR3 length: 16 residues. The ends were cut back, 0 bases at V and 8 bases at J, with 19 bases in the middle. CDR3 coding DNA: TGTGCCAGCAGTTACTCGAAATGGGGGTCGTCAGGCGGCTACACCTTC. Protein: CASSYSKWGSSGGYTF.

The chain joins TRBV5-4 to TRBJ1-3; D perhaps matches TRBD1 (6 bases). Per germline, CDR1 SGHNT and CDR2 YYREEE (reference sequence). The V and J ends lost 4 bases and 0 bases respectively, with 14 bases between them. The CDR3 is 16 amino acids. In DNA form, the CDR3 reads TGTGCCAGCAGCCCGGGGGGCTCGAGCTCTGGAAACACCATATATTTT. This translates into CASSPGGSSSGNTIYF.

Comment on this clone: Germline is not matched at one junction end, which may reflect a read error. The CDR3 sequence is CASSLDNSRTARYF. CDR3 DNA sequence: TGTGCCAGCAGTCTCGACAACTCTCGGACGGCGCGTTACTTC. The gene calls are TRBV6-2 or TRBV6-3 and TRBJ1-2; D remains ambiguous. The CDR3 is 14 residues long. The germline V gene has CDR1 MNHEY and CDR2 SVGEGT.